This T cell receptor (beta chain) was profiled in a study of response to subunit inactivated influenza vaccine. This clonotype occurred a few times. Its antigen is unknown. One entry per CDR3 protein, called by TCRdb with MiXCR from the RT-PCR reads. The data show a few hundred thousand distinct CDR3 sequences, with roughly 22% seen just once and 10% held by the top ten. Between the trimmed V and J ends, which lost 8 bases and 8 bases, there was a span of 16 bases. The CDR3 totals 13 residues. The V gene's germline CDR1 is ENHRY and CDR2 SYGVKD. Study-wide results and limits: New T cells are recruited in small numbers by each seasonal influenza vaccination, according to the authors' suggestion.

The specimen comprised PBMCs from blood, sampled about 20 months after vaccination. V is TRBV10-3 and J is TRBJ2-1; a possible D gene is TRBD2 (6 bases). The sequence was obtained from a man aged 50-75 years who received an inactivated influenza vaccine. The CDR3 DNA is TGTGCCATCGGGACTGGGGGTGGAGATGAGCAGTTCTTC. Translated: CAIGTGGGDEQFF.